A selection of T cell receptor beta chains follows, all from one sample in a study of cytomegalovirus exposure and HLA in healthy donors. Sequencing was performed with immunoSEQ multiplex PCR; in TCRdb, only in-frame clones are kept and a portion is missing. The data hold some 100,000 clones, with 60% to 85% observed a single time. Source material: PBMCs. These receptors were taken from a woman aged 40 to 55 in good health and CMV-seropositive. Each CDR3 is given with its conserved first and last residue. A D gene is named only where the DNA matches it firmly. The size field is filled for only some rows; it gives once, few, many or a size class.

DNA: TGTGCCAGCAGCCCACGACAGGCGTGGGGAGAAAAACTGTTTTTT
CDR3: CASSPRQAWGEKLFF
D: -
size: -
V: TRBV9
length: 15
J: TRBJ1-4

DNA: TGTGCCTGGAGTCCCACGGGGGCTGGAAACACCATATATTTT
CDR3: CAWSPTGAGNTIYF
D: -
size: few
V: TRBV30
length: 14
J: TRBJ1-3

DNA: TGTGCCAGCAGCTTCCAGGGTAGGGCCACCGGGGAGCTGTTTTTT
CDR3: CASSFQGRATGELFF
D: -
size: -
V: TRBV7-3
length: 15
J: TRBJ2-2

DNA: TGTGCCAGCAGCGCGGGACTAGCCTACGAGCAGTACTTC
CDR3: CASSAGLAYEQYF
D: TRBD2
size: -
V: TRBV5-8
length: 13
J: TRBJ2-7

DNA: TGTGCCAGTTCAACAGGGTACGTCTATGGCTACACCTTC
CDR3: CASSTGYVYGYTF
D: -
size: -
V: TRBV5-6
length: 13
J: TRBJ1-2

DNA: TGCAGCGTCGCCTACAGGGGAAGTATGGTGACCCAGTACTTC
CDR3: CSVAYRGSMVTQYF
D: TRBD1
size: few
V: TRBV29-1
length: 14
J: TRBJ2-5

DNA: TGTGCCAGCAGCTTGGGGTCGACAGGGGCTCATGAAAAACTGTTTTTT
CDR3: CASSLGSTGAHEKLFF
D: TRBD1
size: -
V: TRBV5-5
length: 16
J: TRBJ1-4

DNA: TGTGCCAGAAGCTTAAGCGGGGTGGGCACAGATACGCAGTATTTT
CDR3: CARSLSGVGTDTQYF
D: TRBD2
size: few
V: TRBV5-3
length: 15
J: TRBJ2-3

DNA: TGTGCCAGCCTCCTTGAGGGAAAACTGTTTTTT
CDR3: CASLLEGKLFF
D: -
size: few
V: TRBV6-1
length: 11
J: TRBJ1-4

DNA: TGTGCCAGCAGCTTGGGACTAGCGGGGGGCCCCACAGATACGCAGTATTTT
CDR3: CASSLGLAGGPTDTQYF
D: TRBD2
size: -
V: TRBV5-8
length: 17
J: TRBJ2-3

DNA: TGTGCCAGCTCACCTCAGAGCCCGAGCGGAAAACTGTTTTTT
CDR3: CASSPQSPSGKLFF
D: -
size: -
V: TRBV18
length: 14
J: TRBJ1-4

DNA: TGCAGTGTAAGGGGCAAGGGGCCCCAGCATTTT
CDR3: CSVRGKGPQHF
D: -
size: few
V: TRBV20-1
length: 11
J: TRBJ1-5

DNA: TGTGCCAGCAGGAGATCACCACAGGGTATGACTGAAGCTTTCTTT
CDR3: CASRRSPQGMTEAFF
D: -
size: once
V: TRBV7-2
length: 15
J: TRBJ1-1

DNA: TGTGCCAGCAGCCCAAGTGCGACTAGCGGAGCAAGATGGGAGCAGTACTTC
CDR3: CASSPSATSGARWEQYF
D: TRBD2
size: once
V: TRBV9
length: 17
J: TRBJ2-7

DNA: TGTGCCATCAGCTCGGGACTAGCGGGGGGGCGGGAGACCCAGTACTTC
CDR3: CAISSGLAGGRETQYF
D: TRBD2
size: few
V: TRBV10-3
length: 16
J: TRBJ2-5

DNA: TGTGCCAGCAGTCGGGACAGGGATGGTCAGCCCCAGCATTTT
CDR3: CASSRDRDGQPQHF
D: TRBD1
size: once
V: TRBV27
length: 14
J: TRBJ1-5

DNA: TGTGCCAGTAGTATTTTGGCAGTCAATGAGCAGTTCTTC
CDR3: CASSILAVNEQFF
D: -
size: -
V: TRBV19
length: 13
J: TRBJ2-1

DNA: TGTGCCAGCAGTTCCCCCGGGACAATAGGCTCTGAAGCTTTCTTT
CDR3: CASSSPGTIGSEAFF
D: -
size: -
V: TRBV6-5
length: 15
J: TRBJ1-1

DNA: TGCGCCAGCAGCCAAAGAGAGGTTCGGGGGGGCAGAAATGAGCAGTTCTTC
CDR3: CASSQREVRGGRNEQFF
D: TRBD2
size: -
V: TRBV4-1
length: 17
J: TRBJ2-1

DNA: TGTGCCAGCAGTCAGCGGGGGAGCAAAAACATTCAGTACTTC
CDR3: CASSQRGSKNIQYF
D: TRBD2
size: -
V: TRBV5-6
length: 14
J: TRBJ2-4

DNA: TGCGCCAGCAGTCCGGACAGGGGGCCCTACGAGCAGTACTTC
CDR3: CASSPDRGPYEQYF
D: TRBD1
size: -
V: TRBV5-1
length: 14
J: TRBJ2-7

DNA: TGTGCCAGCAGCCCGGGACTAGCGGGGGGCCTCAGCACAGATACGCAGTATTTT
CDR3: CASSPGLAGGLSTDTQYF
D: TRBD2
size: -
V: TRBV5-6
length: 18
J: TRBJ2-3

DNA: TGTGCCAGCAGCTTCGGCCGGGACACTGAAAAACTGTTTTTT
CDR3: CASSFGRDTEKLFF
D: -
size: -
V: TRBV7-9
length: 14
J: TRBJ1-4

DNA: TGTGCCAGCAGCTTTACTGGGGCCAACGTCCTGACTTTC
CDR3: CASSFTGANVLTF
D: -
size: -
V: TRBV11-1
length: 13
J: TRBJ2-6

DNA: TGTGCCTGGAGGCTCTATGGGCAACCGAACACTGAAGCTTTCTTT
CDR3: CAWRLYGQPNTEAFF
D: -
size: -
V: TRBV30
length: 15
J: TRBJ1-1

DNA: TGTGCCAGTAGTACCACAGCAGGGGTCCGGACTGAAGCTTTCTTT
CDR3: CASSTTAGVRTEAFF
D: -
size: once
V: TRBV19
length: 15
J: TRBJ1-1

DNA: TGTGCTAGTGGTTTGGAAGCTACGAATTCACCCCTCCACTTT
CDR3: CASGLEATNSPLHF
D: -
size: -
V: TRBV12-5
length: 14
J: TRBJ1-6

DNA: TGCGCCAGCAGCCAAGGGCAGGGGGATGCAAACTATGGCTACACCTTC
CDR3: CASSQGQGDANYGYTF
D: TRBD1
size: -
V: TRBV4-1
length: 16
J: TRBJ1-2

DNA: TGTGCCAGCAGCTTGCGAAGGACAGGGGGCACTGAAGCTTTCTTT
CDR3: CASSLRRTGGTEAFF
D: TRBD1
size: once
V: TRBV5-6
length: 15
J: TRBJ1-1

DNA: TGTGCCAGCAGTGAAGGGGCGGGGGGATACAATGAGCAGTTCTTC
CDR3: CASSEGAGGYNEQFF
D: TRBD2
size: -
V: TRBV6-1
length: 15
J: TRBJ2-1

DNA: TGTGCCAGTAGTCGGAGCGGGGGAAACTACGAGCAGTACTTC
CDR3: CASSRSGGNYEQYF
D: TRBD2
size: once
V: TRBV19
length: 14
J: TRBJ2-7

DNA: TGTGCCAGCAGCTTAGGAGGTCTCGGCACAGATACGCAGTATTTT
CDR3: CASSLGGLGTDTQYF
D: -
size: -
V: TRBV7-9
length: 15
J: TRBJ2-3

DNA: TGTGCCAGCAGTTACCACAGGGCTAATGAGCAGTTCTTC
CDR3: CASSYHRANEQFF
D: -
size: -
V: TRBV6-5
length: 13
J: TRBJ2-1